A single sample is the source of the 30 T cell receptor beta chains below, sequenced in a study of CD8 T cells in ankylosing spondylitis. TCRdb reprocessed the 5' RACE reads via MiXCR and lists one record per CDR3 protein. The sample lists approximately 190,000 distinct CDR3 sequences, 10% to 15% occurring once. Sequenced: blood, either unsorted or a sorted T cell fraction (not recorded which). Receptor source: a female donor with ankylosing spondylitis or in good health (not recorded which).

This clonotype was found many times. The chain joins TRBV10-3 to TRBJ2-1; D may be TRBD2 (6 bases). Trimming removed 3 bases at V and 7 bases at J, with 13 bases between. The CDR3 covers 14 residues. Germline CDR1 is ENHRY and CDR2 is SYGVKD. CDR3 bases: TGTGCCATCAGTGACGTAGAGGGGAGGAATGAGCAGTTCTTC. It yields the protein CAISDVEGRNEQFF.

CDR3 residues: CASRIGTSLLEQYF. The CDR3 bases are TGTGCCAGCAGAATCGGGACTAGTCTGCTCGAGCAGTACTTC. The chain recombines TRBV6-1 with TRBJ2-7; 8 bases align to TRBD2. CDR1 is MNHNS, CDR2 SASEGT, per germline. The CDR3 contains 14 residues. Germline trimming cut 6 bases from V and 6 bases from J; bases unmatched to any gene: 10.

This clonotype occurred many times. The CDR3 here is CASRTAFTEAFF. CDR3 sequence (DNA): TGTGCCAGCAGGACGGCATTCACTGAAGCTTTCTTT. The rearrangement links TRBV12-3 or TRBV12-4 to TRBJ1-1; no clear D. This CDR3 spans 12 amino acids. V gave up 6 bases and J gave up 4 bases, with 9 bases separating them.

At least ten counts were recorded for this clonotype. This rearrangement joins TRBV5-1 to TRBJ2-1, with D unclear. This CDR3 has 16 residues. The germline V and J ends were trimmed by 1 base and 0 bases, with 11 bases remaining between them. The germline CDR1 and CDR2 sequences are SGHRS and YFSETQ. Here the CDR3 DNA reads TGCGCCAGCAGCTTGAGACTTACGAGCTCCTACAATGAGCAGTTCTTC. Translating gives CASSLRLTSSYNEQFF. Variable domain in full (rest from reference TRBV5-1 and TRBJ2-1): KAGVTQTPRYLIKTRGQQVTLSCSPISGHRSVSWYQQTPGQGLQFLFEYFSETQRNKGNFPGRFSGRQFSNSRSEMNVSTLELGDSALYLCASSLRLTSSYNEQFFGPGTRLTVL.

This clonotype was counted ten times or more. The rearrangement uses TRBV5-6 and TRBJ2-3; maybe TRBD2 (6 bases). Trimming took off 2 bases at V and 5 bases at J, with 18 bases between the two ends. CDR3 length: 16 residues. CDR1 is SGHDT and CDR2 is YYEEEE in the germline V gene. The DNA of the CDR3 is TGTGCCAGCAGCTTCGGGACTCTCGATTTAGGAGATACGCAGTATTTT. Amino acids: CASSFGTLDLGDTQYF.

This clonotype was observed a few times. The chain links TRBV5-1 to TRBJ1-6; no clear D gene. Germline V gene sequence: CDR1 SGHRS, CDR2 YFSETQ. V gave up 2 bases and J gave up 5 bases, with 14 bases separating them. This CDR3 is built from 16 residues. The CDR3 spells CASSFSAQFNNSPLHF. CDR3 bases: TGCGCCAGCAGCTTCTCGGCACAGTTCAATAATTCACCCCTCCACTTT.

The V and J genes are TRBV27 and TRBJ2-1, with 9 bases that match TRBD2. The CDR3 sequence is 15 residues long. Germline loops: CDR1 MNHEY, CDR2 SMNVEV (reference sequence). V was pared by 5 bases and J by 7 bases, with 9 bases of the junction left unmatched. CDR3 nucleotides: TGTGCCAGCAGTGTGGAGGCGGGAGGGGTTAATGAGCAGTTCTTC. The encoded protein is CASSVEAGGVNEQFF.

This clonotype was recorded at least ten times. The CDR3 sequence is CASRLGSRNTGELFF. The DNA for the CDR3 is TGTGCCAGTAGATTGGGCAGTAGGAACACCGGGGAGCTGTTTTTT. V usage is TRBV19 and J usage is TRBJ2-2, with D uncertain. The CDR3 consists of 15 residues. Trimming pared 6 bases from V and 1 base from J, leaving 12 bases between. CDR1 and CDR2 (germline): LNHDA, SQIVND (reference sequence).

This clonotype was observed many times. The V gene is TRBV12-3 or TRBV12-4, the J gene TRBJ2-1, with TRBD2 matching over 7 bases. The CDR3 has 13 residues. J gave up 2 bases and V 8 bases, and 3 bases lay outside the gene matches. The DNA of the CDR3 is TGTGCCAGCGGGAGGGCCACCTACAATGAGCAGTTCTTC. Protein product: CASGRATYNEQFF.

This clonotype has at least ten counts. The chain recombines TRBV20-1 with TRBJ2-7; a weak D match, TRBD1 (7 bases). With 1 base removed from V and 3 bases from J, the gap between germline ends came to 19 bases. Germline-derived CDR1 and CDR2 are DFQATT and SNEGSKA (reference sequence). The CDR3 loop spans 16 amino acids. The CDR3 region is CSARAPGGDRFYEQYF. The DNA for the CDR3 is TGCAGTGCTAGAGCCCCAGGAGGGGACAGATTCTACGAGCAGTACTTC.

This clonotype was observed at least ten times. The chain couples TRBV5-1 to TRBJ2-1; 9 bases line up with TRBD2. Losses at the gene ends were 4 bases for V and 9 bases for J; bases not matched to a gene: 8. CDR1 is SGHRS, CDR2 YFSETQ, per germline. This CDR3 contains 14 residues. In DNA form, the CDR3 reads TGCGCCAGCAGCCTCTTCGCGGGAGGGATTGAGCAGTTCTTC. Translation gives CASSLFAGGIEQFF.

In this sample, this clonotype turned up a few times. The chain's CDR3 is CASSQDLGRGTNEQFF. CDR3 bases: TGCGCCAGCAGCCAAGATCTGGGCAGGGGAACGAATGAGCAGTTCTTC. This rearrangement joins TRBV4-3 to TRBJ2-1, with D tentatively TRBD1 (6 bases). This CDR3 comprises 16 residues. V was pared by 0 bases and J by 7 bases, with 16 bases between. In germline, CDR1 is LGHNA, CDR2 YSLEER.

The chain has TRBV3-1 and TRBJ1-1; D is unclear. CDR1 is LGHDT, CDR2 YNNKEL, per germline (reference sequence). The CDR3 totals 16 residues. V was shortened by 3 bases and J by 7 bases, with 21 bases between the two germline ends. CDR3 nucleotides: TGTGCCAGCAGCCAGGGGTTGGGAAAGGGCCCTGTTGAAGCTTTCTTT. Its translation: CASSQGLGKGPVEAFF.

The sample holds many counts of this clonotype. The chain couples TRBV21-1 to TRBJ2-5; the table assigns TRBD1, which was not confirmed against the DNA. TRBV21-1 is a listed pseudogene. The length of the CDR3 is 15 residues. The CDR3 protein is CASSKFGGPQETQYF. CDR3 DNA: TGTGCCAGCAGCAAATTTGGGGGACCTCAAGAGACCCAGTACTTC.

This clonotype was found many times. The J gene is TRBJ1-3, the V gene TRBV27; D uncertain. Trimming shortened V by 2 bases and J by 0 bases, and 11 bases separated the two germline ends. Germline lookup yields CDR1 MNHEY and CDR2 SMNVEV (reference sequence). The CDR3 has 16 amino acids. CDR3 DNA: TGTGCCAGCAGTTTAAGGAGTCCTTACTCTGGAAACACCATATATTTT. It is translated as CASSLRSPYSGNTIYF.

The chain links TRBV29-1 to TRBJ2-1; 14 nucleotides line up with TRBD2. Looked up from germline, CDR1 is SQVTM and CDR2 is ANQGSEA. J lost 9 bases, V lost 6 bases, and 7 bases had no gene match. The CDR3 extends over 14 amino acids. CDR3 amino acids: CSVGLAGGPGEQFF. CDR3 nucleotide sequence: TGCAGCGTCGGACTAGCGGGAGGACCGGGTGAGCAGTTCTTC.

The table lists this clonotype with many counts. The DNA is left out, because the CDR3 cannot be placed on it with certainty; the CDR3 is given as TCRdb lists it. The rearrangement uses TRBV2 and TRBJ2-1. The germline V gene has CDR1 SNHLY and CDR2 FYNNEI. The CDR3 is 14 residues long, counting both termini. This CDR3 is CASSSSSGYNEQFF.

As regards this clonotype: This may be a read error: a much more frequent sequence differs by one nucleotide. The J gene is TRBJ1-1, the V gene TRBV12-3 or TRBV12-4, with D possibly TRBD1 on 6 matching bases. This CDR3 comprises 14 residues. CDR3 sequence reads: CVSSIQGRGTEAFF. CDR3 coding DNA: TGTGTCAGCAGTATACAGGGCCGGGGCACTGAAGCTTTCTTT.

The CDR3 loop is CASSLTVTQETQYF. The DNA for the CDR3 is TGCGCCAGCAGCTTAACCGTAACCCAAGAGACCCAGTACTTC. The chain combines TRBV5-1 with TRBJ2-5, with no clear D. The V and J ends lost 2 bases and 1 base respectively, with 9 bases between them. The CDR3 spans 14 residues. Germline CDR1 reads SGHRS; CDR2 reads YFSETQ.

This clonotype was seen ten or more times. J is TRBJ1-6 and V is TRBV20-1, with D possibly matching TRBD1 (6 bases). Trimming left V 1 base short and J 10 bases short, with 17 bases between. The CDR3 is made up of 15 amino acids. Germline CDR1 DFQATT, CDR2 SNEGSKA (reference sequence). CDR3: CSARGAQGFPSPLHF. CDR3 DNA: TGCAGTGCTAGAGGAGCGCAGGGGTTTCCCTCACCCCTCCACTTT.

This clonotype was seen a handful of times. This CDR3 reads CASSPMPRLNTGELFF. For the CDR3, the DNA is TGTGCCAGCAGCCCTATGCCCAGGTTGAACACCGGGGAGCTGTTTTTT. The gene calls are TRBV7-3 and TRBJ2-2; D not certain. This CDR3 has 16 amino acids. The V and J ends lost 5 bases and 1 base respectively, with 14 bases between them. Germline CDR1 and CDR2: SGHTA and FQGTGA.

This clonotype showed up many times. The rearrangement links TRBV29-1 to TRBJ2-1; D gene uncertain. Germline V gene lookup returns CDR1 SQVTM and CDR2 ANQGSEA. The CDR3 spans 12 residues. V was trimmed by 4 bases and J by 10 bases, leaving 14 bases between them. The CDR3 DNA follows: TGCAGCGTTGGAAGACCCTTGACAGAGCAGTTCTTC. Its protein product is CSVGRPLTEQFF.

This clonotype was picked up many times. This chain links TRBV12-3 or TRBV12-4 with TRBJ1-5; D unclear. V lost 6 bases and J 8 bases, leaving 8 bases between the germline ends. The CDR3 has 11 amino acids. The CDR3 DNA reads as TGTGCCAGCAGCCTTAGTGAGCCCCAGCATTTT. It translates to CASSLSEPQHF.

In this sample, this clonotype turned up many times. The J gene is TRBJ2-3, the V gene TRBV20-1; 10 bases fit TRBD2. Germline CDR1 is DFQATT and CDR2 is SNEGSKA (reference sequence). The CDR3 loop spans 16 amino acids. Trimming cost V 8 bases and J 0 bases; bases outside gene matches: 11. The CDR3 region is CSPHTLLAGSTDTQYF. As DNA, the CDR3 is TGCAGTCCCCATACCCTACTAGCGGGAAGCACAGATACGCAGTATTTT.

J is TRBJ1-2 and V is TRBV5-5, with 9 bases fitting TRBD1. Germline CDR1 SGHKS, CDR2 YYEKEE (reference sequence). The CDR3 has 15 amino acids. The ends lost 0 bases at V and 4 bases at J; junction bases unmatched: 4. The CDR3 DNA reads TGTGCCAGCAGCTTGGCAGGGGGACAGGGCTATGGCTACACCTTC. Translating gives CASSLAGGQGYGYTF.

Many counts were recorded for this clonotype. J is TRBJ2-7 and V is TRBV12-3 or TRBV12-4; unclear D gene. This CDR3 contains 13 residues. The germline V and J ends were trimmed by 1 base and 4 bases, with 8 bases remaining between them. The CDR3 sequence is CASSLGQNYEQYF. CDR3 coding DNA: TGTGCCAGCAGTTTAGGGCAAAATTACGAGCAGTACTTC.

There are a few counts of this clonotype. The chain's CDR3 is CASSSGVVSYEQYF. The CDR3 nucleotides read TGTGCCAGCAGCTCCGGGGTGGTCTCCTACGAGCAGTACTTC. This chain uses TRBV7-2 with TRBJ2-7, with TRBD2 as a possible D gene (5 bases). The CDR3 loop spans 14 amino acids. V was cut by 4 bases and J by 0 bases, with 10 bases left in between. Germline V gene data show CDR1 as SGHTA and CDR2 as FQGNSA.

Worth noting for this clonotype: A much larger clone sits a single nucleotide away, making a read error possible. The chain uses TRBV19 and TRBJ2-2; maybe TRBD1 (5 bases). Germline loops: CDR1 LNHDA, CDR2 SQIVND (reference sequence). This CDR3 is built from 18 residues. The CDR3: CASSTSIRSTLDTRELFF. The CDR3 coding sequence is TGTGCCAGTAGTACTTCGATCCGGAGTACCTTGGACACCAGGGAGCTGTTTTTT.

This clonotype was detected ten times or more. The CDR3 DNA reads as TGTGCCAGCAGTAGTACTAGCGGGAGGGCCAATGAGCAGTTCTTC. Its protein is CASSSTSGRANEQFF. The chain uses TRBV12-3 or TRBV12-4 and TRBJ2-1; the match to TRBD2 covers 13 bases. Germline trimming cut 5 bases from V and 6 bases from J; bases unmatched to any gene: 4. The length of the CDR3 is 15 residues.

This clonotype was seen repeatedly, ten times or more. The V and J genes are TRBV5-5 and TRBJ2-2, with D maybe TRBD2 (5 bases). There are 16 residues in the CDR3. Looked up from germline, CDR1 is SGHKS and CDR2 is YYEKEE (reference sequence). Trimming took 3 bases from V and 1 from J, leaving 13 bases between them. The CDR3 is CASSSEFGRNTGELFF. CDR3 coding DNA: TGTGCCAGCAGCTCGGAGTTTGGGAGGAACACCGGGGAGCTGTTTTTT.